This is a list of T cell receptor beta chains from one sample in a study of blood T cell repertoires in COVID-19. Measured with immunoSEQ multiplex PCR; TCRdb has only the in-frame clones, and not every one. This table has 150,000 or so clones, roughly 80% appearing once. Sequenced material: PBMCs or T cells enriched from blood (not recorded which). The receptors stem from a man over 45 who had recovered from COVID-19. Both conserved end residues are part of each CDR3. Fields, in order: clone size, V gene, D gene, J gene, CDR3 protein, CDR3 DNA. The D gene is left open where the match is weak. Not every row has a clone size; where given, it reads once, few, many or a size class.

.	TRBV11-3	TRBD2	TRBJ2-1	CASSLGGGGNEQFF	TGTGCCAGCAGCTTGGGCGGGGGAGGGAATGAGCAGTTCTTC
.	TRBV6-5	TRBD2	TRBJ2-5	CASTPTSGSQETQYF	TGTGCCAGCACCCCGACTAGCGGGAGTCAAGAGACCCAGTACTTC
.	TRBV12-5	TRBD1	TRBJ1-3	CASGRQGLAGNTIYF	TGTGCTAGTGGGAGACAGGGATTGGCTGGAAACACCATATATTTT
once	TRBV6-2/TRBV6-3	.	TRBJ1-2	CASSYSTGVGGYTF	TGTGCCAGCAGTTACTCAACGGGGGTCGGCGGCTACACCTTC
.	TRBV6-2/TRBV6-3	.	TRBJ1-2	CASSSGLFYGYTF	TGTGCCAGCAGTTCCGGACTGTTCTATGGCTACACCTTC
.	TRBV10-1	TRBD1	TRBJ1-1	CASSAGTGPTEAFF	TGCGCCAGCAGTGCCGGGACAGGGCCCACTGAAGCTTTCTTT
.	TRBV5-1	TRBD1	TRBJ2-4	CASSSGTGVQVAKNIQYF	TGCGCCAGCAGCTCCGGGACAGGGGTTCAGGTGGCCAAAAACATTCAGTACTTC
few	TRBV7-9	TRBD1	TRBJ2-3	CASSFGQGARSDTQYF	TGTGCCAGCAGCTTCGGACAGGGTGCCCGCTCAGATACGCAGTATTTT
.	TRBV4-1	.	TRBJ2-7	CASSQDLSTGTLSYEQYF	TGCGCCAGCAGCCAAGACTTATCAACCGGGACACTCTCCTACGAGCAGTACTTC
.	TRBV6-4	TRBD1	TRBJ2-1	CASSPKGGGNEQFF	TGTGCCAGCAGTCCTAAAGGGGGCGGCAATGAGCAGTTCTTC
once	TRBV10-1	TRBD2	TRBJ2-7	CASSERSGGSVREQYF	TGCGCCAGCAGTGAGAGGTCGGGGGGATCCGTCCGCGAGCAGTACTTC
.	TRBV9	TRBD1	TRBJ1-6	CASTEQGALNSPLHF	TGTGCCAGCACAGAGCAGGGGGCTCTAAATTCACCCCTCCACTTT
few	TRBV5-6	.	TRBJ1-2	CASSFQGSYGYTF	TGTGCCAGCAGCTTTCAGGGGTCCTATGGCTACACCTTC
.	TRBV6-6	TRBD1	TRBJ1-2	CASSYSGQGLYGYTF	TGTGCCAGCAGTTACTCGGGACAGGGGCTGTATGGCTACACCTTC
.	TRBV27	.	TRBJ1-1	CASCQRVGTEAFF	TGTGCCAGCTGTCAGCGGGTAGGAACTGAAGCTTTCTTT
.	TRBV15	TRBD1	TRBJ2-7	CATSINRGTYEQYF	TGTGCCACCAGCATAAACAGGGGAACCTACGAGCAGTACTTC
once	TRBV19	TRBD2	TRBJ2-2	CASRGLAGGHSTGELFF	TGTGCCAGTAGAGGACTAGCGGGGGGGCATAGCACCGGGGAGCTGTTTTTT
.	TRBV6-2/TRBV6-3	.	TRBJ2-5	CASSYGPETQYF	TGTGCCAGCAGTTACGGGCCGGAGACCCAGTACTTC